The TCR beta chain described here comes from a study of blood T cell repertoires in COVID-19. The CDR3 loop spans 17 amino acids. V was clipped by 7 bases and J by 5 bases, with 25 bases between them. CDR1 KGHDR and CDR2 SFDVKD come from the germline V gene. The assay was immunoSEQ multiplex PCR, and TCRdb's table has in-frame clones only and misses some. The sample carries more than 120,000 clones, over 80% recorded once. This rearrangement joins TRBV24-1 to TRBJ2-5; possibly TRBD1 for D (7 bases). The receptor was derived from a woman aged 45-60 years with acute or convalescent COVID-19. Input material: peripheral blood. CDR3: CATSRDLGQPAGETQYF. CDR3 nucleotides: TGTGCCACCAGCCGCGACTTGGGACAGCCGGCGGGGGAGACCCAGTACTTC.